The rows below give T cell receptor beta chains drawn from one sample of a study of identifying expanded T cells in peripheral blood. TCRdb's copy holds only in-frame clones and misses some; the assay was immunoSEQ multiplex PCR. The data contain 70,000 to 95,000 clones, 80% to 90% of them singletons. Specimen: blood. The receptors come from a person between 18 and 69 years old in good health. CDR3s include the opening cysteine and the closing phenylalanine or tryptophan. A D gene is named only where the DNA matches it firmly. Clone size is shown for a subset of rows, as once, few, many or a class of expanded clone.

J: TRBJ2-7
V: TRBV6-5
size: -
D: -
DNA: TGTGCCAGCAGTCCTACGGACTACGAGCAGTACTTC
CDR3: CASSPTDYEQYF

J: TRBJ2-1
V: TRBV6-5
size: once
D: -
DNA: TGTGCCAGCAGGTCCGACAGTCCCCACAATGAGCAGTTCTTC
CDR3: CASRSDSPHNEQFF

J: TRBJ2-2
V: TRBV11-2
size: -
D: -
DNA: TGTGCCAGCAGCTTACGGCTTTTCAACACCGGGGAGCTGTTTTTT
CDR3: CASSLRLFNTGELFF

J: TRBJ2-1
V: TRBV4-2
size: -
D: -
DNA: TGTGCCAGCAGCCGGGCCCGCGTGGCGGACAATGAGCAGTTCTTC
CDR3: CASSRARVADNEQFF

J: TRBJ2-1
V: TRBV30
size: once
D: TRBD1
DNA: TGTGCCTGGAGTGCGCCCGGGACAGGGAAGAATGAGCAGTTCTTC
CDR3: CAWSAPGTGKNEQFF

J: TRBJ2-1
V: TRBV9
size: -
D: TRBD2
DNA: TGTGCCAGCAGCGTAAGCCTAGCGGGCCTCAATGAGCAGTTCTTC
CDR3: CASSVSLAGLNEQFF

J: TRBJ2-1
V: TRBV12-5
size: -
D: TRBD1
DNA: TGTGCTAGTGGTACAGGGGCGAGCTACAATGAGCAGTTCTTC
CDR3: CASGTGASYNEQFF

J: TRBJ2-3
V: TRBV4-1
size: -
D: -
DNA: TGCGCCAGCAGCCAAGAGCCTCCCCGGGGCTCAGCCTCCACAGATACGCAGTATTTT
CDR3: CASSQEPPRGSASTDTQYF

J: TRBJ1-3
V: TRBV9
size: -
D: -
DNA: TGTGCCAGCAGCGTAGAGGCTCAAAGCCGTGGCTCAGGAAACACCATATATTTT
CDR3: CASSVEAQSRGSGNTIYF

J: TRBJ2-3
V: TRBV9
size: -
D: -
DNA: TGTGCCAGCAGCGTAGGAGACTCGCATACGCAGTATTTT
CDR3: CASSVGDSHTQYF

J: TRBJ2-5
V: TRBV6-1
size: -
D: TRBD2
DNA: TGTGCCAGCAGTGGACTAGCGGGGGGGCCAGAGACCCAGTACTTC
CDR3: CASSGLAGGPETQYF

J: TRBJ1-3
V: TRBV15
size: -
D: TRBD1
DNA: TGTGCCACCAGCAGGAAAAGACCGGGACAGGGGTCTGGAAACACCATATATTTT
CDR3: CATSRKRPGQGSGNTIYF

J: TRBJ1-1
V: TRBV4-2
size: -
D: -
DNA: TGTGCCAGCAGCCAAGATCTTGACAGTTACACTGAAGCTTTCTTT
CDR3: CASSQDLDSYTEAFF

J: TRBJ2-7
V: TRBV19
size: -
D: -
DNA: TGTGCCAGTAGTAGGAGACAGCTTTCCGATTACGAGCAGTACTTC
CDR3: CASSRRQLSDYEQYF

J: TRBJ2-1
V: TRBV7-3
size: -
D: TRBD1
DNA: TGTGCCAGCAGCTCTATAGGGGGCTTCGTCCCCAATGAGCAGTTCTTC
CDR3: CASSSIGGFVPNEQFF

J: TRBJ2-1
V: TRBV19
size: -
D: TRBD2
DNA: TGTGCCAGTAGTATACGGGCTAGCGGGAGAAATGAGCAGTTCTTC
CDR3: CASSIRASGRNEQFF

J: TRBJ1-5
V: TRBV11-2
size: -
D: -
DNA: TGTGCCAGCAGCTTAGGGAACCTAGGCGAGCCCCAGCATTTT
CDR3: CASSLGNLGEPQHF

J: TRBJ1-5
V: TRBV27
size: -
D: -
DNA: TGTGCCAGCAGTTTATTTGTCGATCAGCCCCAGCATTTT
CDR3: CASSLFVDQPQHF

J: TRBJ2-3
V: TRBV11-3
size: -
D: TRBD2
DNA: TGTGCCAGCAGGGGAAGCGGGAGGGCCGGGAGCACAGATACGCAGTATTTT
CDR3: CASRGSGRAGSTDTQYF

J: TRBJ2-4
V: TRBV5-6
size: -
D: -
DNA: TGTGCCAGCAGCGGTTATGGGGTGGGGGGCCGAAACATTCAGTACTTC
CDR3: CASSGYGVGGRNIQYF

J: TRBJ2-6
V: TRBV30
size: once
D: -
DNA: TGTGCCTGGATGGACTCTGGGGCCAACGTCCTGACTTTC
CDR3: CAWMDSGANVLTF

J: TRBJ2-2
V: TRBV18
size: -
D: -
DNA: TGTGCCAGCTCACCCTTTACTGTCAGTTCCACCGGGGAGCTGTTTTTT
CDR3: CASSPFTVSSTGELFF

J: TRBJ1-1
V: TRBV6-6
size: -
D: -
DNA: TGTGCCAGCCAGTTATATTCCGGCGCAAATGAAGCTTTCTTT
CDR3: CASQLYSGANEAFF

J: TRBJ1-3
V: TRBV7-3
size: once
D: TRBD1
DNA: TGTGCCAGCAGCTTCCGACAGGGAAGGTGGTGGACCATATATTTT
CDR3: CASSFRQGRWWTIYF

J: TRBJ1-1
V: TRBV5-1
size: -
D: TRBD1
DNA: TGCGCCAGCAGCTATTCAGGGGGCGTCACTGAAGCTTTCTTT
CDR3: CASSYSGGVTEAFF

J: TRBJ2-7
V: TRBV9
size: -
D: TRBD2
DNA: TGTGCCAGCACTCTCGGACGGACTAGCGGGAGAAACGAGCAGTACTTC
CDR3: CASTLGRTSGRNEQYF

J: TRBJ1-2
V: TRBV29-1
size: -
D: -
DNA: TGCAGCGCAAGAAGGGGGACTAACTATGGCTACACCTTC
CDR3: CSARRGTNYGYTF

J: TRBJ2-3
V: TRBV3-1/TRBV3-2
size: -
D: -
DNA: TGTGCCAGCAGCCCGCGATATTTT
CDR3: CASSPRYF

J: TRBJ2-6
V: TRBV7-2
size: -
D: -
DNA: TGTGCCAGCAGCTACTCTGGGGCCAACGTCCTGACTTTC
CDR3: CASSYSGANVLTF

J: TRBJ1-1
V: TRBV29-1
size: -
D: -
DNA: TGCAGCGTTGAATTGGGGGATAACGTAGCTTTCTTT
CDR3: CSVELGDNVAFF

J: TRBJ1-2
V: TRBV30
size: -
D: -
DNA: TGTGCCTGGAGTGTAAAGGACTATGGCTACACCTTC
CDR3: CAWSVKDYGYTF

J: TRBJ2-7
V: TRBV11-3
size: once
D: -
DNA: TGTGCCAGCGGGGGCGGGACTACCTACGAGCAGTACTTC
CDR3: CASGGGTTYEQYF

J: TRBJ1-1
V: TRBV4-1
size: -
D: TRBD1
DNA: TGCGCCAGCAGCCACCCCGGACAGGGTCAAACTGAAGCTTTCTTT
CDR3: CASSHPGQGQTEAFF

J: TRBJ1-1
V: TRBV13
size: -
D: -
DNA: TGTGCCAGCAGGGGGGAGAGTCGGCCTGAGGCTTTCTTT
CDR3: CASRGESRPEAFF

J: TRBJ2-2
V: TRBV5-4
size: once
D: -
DNA: TGTGCCAGCAGCTACCTAGCGTACTCGGACACCGGGGAGCTGTTTTTT
CDR3: CASSYLAYSDTGELFF

J: TRBJ1-4
V: TRBV11-3
size: -
D: -
DNA: TGTGCCAGCAGCTTAGCCATGTCGGATGAAAAACTGTTTTTT
CDR3: CASSLAMSDEKLFF

J: TRBJ2-1
V: TRBV19
size: -
D: -
DNA: TGTGCCAGTAGTAGAGTAGCGCTTAGCTCCTACAATGAGCAGTTCTTC
CDR3: CASSRVALSSYNEQFF

J: TRBJ2-7
V: TRBV30
size: once
D: -
DNA: TGTGCCTGGAGTCCCCCCCCGGGACGGTCCTACGAGCAGTACTTC
CDR3: CAWSPPPGRSYEQYF

J: TRBJ1-5
V: TRBV7-2
size: -
D: -
DNA: TGTGCCAGCAGCTTAGGGAGGGGTAGCAATCAGCCCCAGCATTTT
CDR3: CASSLGRGSNQPQHF

J: TRBJ2-5
V: TRBV5-1
size: -
D: TRBD1
DNA: TGCGCCAGCAGCCGGGCGACAGGGAACCAAGAGACCCAGTACTTC
CDR3: CASSRATGNQETQYF

J: TRBJ2-5
V: TRBV7-2
size: -
D: -
DNA: TGTGCCAGCAGCACCAATGGAGGATCTGAGACCCAGTACTTC
CDR3: CASSTNGGSETQYF

J: TRBJ1-2
V: TRBV6-1
size: -
D: -
DNA: TGTGCCAGCAGTGAAGCTTTCGGCTACACCTTC
CDR3: CASSEAFGYTF

J: TRBJ1-2
V: TRBV13
size: -
D: -
DNA: TGTGCCAGCAGCTTAGGTCGGCTTCCCTATGGCTACACCTTC
CDR3: CASSLGRLPYGYTF

J: TRBJ1-2
V: TRBV5-4
size: -
D: -
DNA: TGTGCCAGCAGCGACCGTGTTAGGTCAGGGGTGGAAATCTATGGCTACACCTTC
CDR3: CASSDRVRSGVEIYGYTF

J: TRBJ2-1
V: TRBV9
size: -
D: -
DNA: TGTGCCAGCAGCGTAGAGGCAGGGACCAGCGAGCAGTTCTTC
CDR3: CASSVEAGTSEQFF

J: TRBJ2-3
V: TRBV5-1
size: -
D: TRBD2
DNA: TGCGCCAGCAGCTTGGCTGAAGCTAGCGGGGGCCCCACAGATACGCAGTATTTT
CDR3: CASSLAEASGGPTDTQYF

J: TRBJ2-5
V: TRBV28
size: -
D: -
DNA: TGTGCCAGCAGTTTCATGGAGACCCAGTACTTC
CDR3: CASSFMETQYF

J: TRBJ1-4
V: TRBV4-1
size: -
D: -
DNA: TGCGCCAGCGGAGGGGTCTCGGGTGAAAAACTGTTTTTT
CDR3: CASGGVSGEKLFF

J: TRBJ1-2
V: TRBV14
size: -
D: -
DNA: TGTGCCAGCAGCCAAGATAAGTGGGTCGGCTACACCTTC
CDR3: CASSQDKWVGYTF

J: TRBJ1-3
V: TRBV5-5
size: -
D: -
DNA: TGTGCCAGCAGCTTGGGGCCGTCGAGCTCTGGAAACACCATATATTTT
CDR3: CASSLGPSSSGNTIYF

J: TRBJ1-4
V: TRBV5-5
size: -
D: -
DNA: TGTGCCAGCAGCTCCTGGGCCCAAGAAAAACTGTTTTTT
CDR3: CASSSWAQEKLFF

J: TRBJ1-1
V: TRBV5-6
size: -
D: TRBD1
DNA: TGTGCCAGCAGCCCGGGGGACAGGGGGCTCGGGACTGAAGCTTTCTTT
CDR3: CASSPGDRGLGTEAFF

J: TRBJ1-1
V: TRBV30
size: -
D: -
DNA: TGTGCCTGGAGTGTAGTGGGGGGAACTGAAGCTTTCTTT
CDR3: CAWSVVGGTEAFF

J: TRBJ1-5
V: TRBV19
size: -
D: -
DNA: TGTGCCAGTACCCCAAACTCGGACGGGGGTCAGCCCCAGCATTTT
CDR3: CASTPNSDGGQPQHF

J: TRBJ1-1
V: TRBV10-3
size: -
D: -
DNA: TGTGCCATCTCGATACAGGAGAACACTGAAGCTTTCTTT
CDR3: CAISIQENTEAFF

J: TRBJ1-5
V: TRBV27
size: -
D: TRBD1
DNA: TGTGCCAGCAGTGCCGACAGGGATCCCCCCCTCAATCAGCCCCAGCATTTT
CDR3: CASSADRDPPLNQPQHF

J: TRBJ2-1
V: TRBV5-4
size: -
D: -
DNA: TGTGCCAGCAGCTTGGTTCGGGGTTCGGCCCATGAGCAGTTCTTC
CDR3: CASSLVRGSAHEQFF

J: TRBJ1-1
V: TRBV27
size: -
D: -
DNA: TGTGCCAGCAGTTTATCGGGAGGGGCAAGGAACACTGAAGCTTTCTTT
CDR3: CASSLSGGARNTEAFF

J: TRBJ2-2
V: TRBV4-2
size: once
D: -
DNA: TGTGCCAGCAGCCAAGATTGGGACGCCGGGGAGCTGTTTTTT
CDR3: CASSQDWDAGELFF

J: TRBJ2-5
V: TRBV6-1
size: -
D: -
DNA: TGTGCCAGCTTGACTAGTCGTCAAGAGACCCAGTACTTC
CDR3: CASLTSRQETQYF